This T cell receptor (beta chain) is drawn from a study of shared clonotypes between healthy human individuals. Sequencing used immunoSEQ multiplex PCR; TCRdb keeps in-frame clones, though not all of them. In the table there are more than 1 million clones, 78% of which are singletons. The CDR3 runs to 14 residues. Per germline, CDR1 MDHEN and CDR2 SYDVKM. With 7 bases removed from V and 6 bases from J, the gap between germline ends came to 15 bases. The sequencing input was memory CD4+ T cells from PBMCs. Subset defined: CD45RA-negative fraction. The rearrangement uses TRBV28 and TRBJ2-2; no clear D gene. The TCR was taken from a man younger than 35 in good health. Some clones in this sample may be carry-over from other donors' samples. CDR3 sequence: CASTTGSNPGELFF. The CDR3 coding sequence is TGTGCCAGCACCACGGGCTCAAATCCCGGGGAGCTGTTTTTT.